Given below is one T cell receptor beta chain in context. No cognate antigen has been identified for it. No base quality information exists; no much larger clone differs at one position. V drops 4 bases and J drops 8 bases, leaving 14 bases in between. The germline V gene provides CDR1 ENHRY and CDR2 SYGVKD. Reading from cysteine to phenylalanine, the CDR3 counts 14 amino acids. The sequence is cut down to CDR3 DNA, 42 bases in frame from base 1. The TCR beta CDR3 regions were amplified from RNA transcripts. For the first round of RT-PCR on the TCR CDR3, the HTBI primer set was used together with the Qiagen OneStep RT-PCR kit. Libraries were constructed in a second round of multiplex PCR, after which size selection and purification were carried out. The libraries were sequenced on an Illumina HiSeq2000 using paired-end 100 bp reads. Regarding the original processing steps: SOAPnuke was used to process the raw data, with reads discarded if the reads contained adapters or uncalled bases, had a mean Phred below 15, or lacked an exact constant-primer or identifier match. COPE v1.2.5 was used to merge high-quality paired reads, and clonotypes were defined as unique nucleotide sequences. MiTCR v1.1 was used to align clonotypes to the IMGT TRBV, TRBD and TRBJ reference segments. The analysis was restricted to V-J combinations with a frequency above 0.0001, which together covered around 99% of the repertoires. The TCS score was defined as the ratio of F50 (clonal expansion) to E x V (chaos), calculated using BLOSUM62-based TCRdist between CDR3 peptides within each V-J. Welch's t-statistics and random forest reduced 500 to 650 V-J features to roughly 13, which were used in a naive Bayes classifier (R e1071). The raw public reads went through TCRdb reprocessing: fastp at Q25, MiXCR clone calling, in-frame beta chains kept. One record per CDR3 amino acid sequence lists the most common genes and DNA. In this record, the V and J calls reflect TCRdb's handling and not the investigators' own analysis. This sample holds around 580,000 distinct CDR3 sequences; roughly a sixth were observed only once. The leading ten clones occupy roughly 18% of the sample.

A patient counted as having stable Graves' hyperthyroidism if no progression to ophthalmopathy occurred over 18 months of follow-up. Hyperthyroidism patients were newly diagnosed, with disease duration under 2 months, and aged 18 to 65 years. Patients with uncontrolled infections, other autoimmune diseases, pregnancy or lactation were excluded. Clinical symptoms, serum thyroxine and TRAb, thyroid ultrasound, and orbital computed tomography formed the basis for the diagnoses. PBMCs were isolated from about 9 ml of fresh peripheral blood by Ficoll-Paque density gradient centrifugation. Total RNA was extracted using Trizol reagent, and RNA quality was assessed on an Agilent 2100 Bioanalyzer. These data originate in a study of T cells in Graves' hyperthyroidism and ophthalmopathy (dated by TCRdb to between 2018 and 2021). For context, the study as a whole: Peripheral blood was sampled at the time of initial diagnosis, prior to any treatment. The study also compared thyroid tissue and blood T-cell repertoires from five or six Graves' hyperthyroidism patients. Whether ophthalmopathy could be predicted prospectively was tested in an independent validation cohort made up of roughly 19 hyperthyroidism patients plus 17 patients who later progressed to ophthalmopathy. Following sampling, methimazole starting at 30 mg daily was given to hyperthyroidism patients, and high-dose intravenous methylprednisolone was given to ophthalmopathy patients. The approximately 100 discovery patients were randomly divided into training and test sets at a 7:3 ratio. To identify distinguishing TCR V-J signatures, a discovery cohort of 100 or so patients was used, comprising 43 with Graves' ophthalmopathy and roughly 60 with stable Graves' hyperthyroidism. The paper describes TCR Vbeta CDR3 sequencing of fewer than 150 peripheral blood samples, made up of under 50 ophthalmopathy patients, approximately 76 hyperthyroidism patients and 17 progressor patients. The investigation overall reported the following: Most expanded thyroid clonotypes (frequency above 0.001) were also detected in blood, a finding suggesting that blood repertoires may reflect thyroid immune responses. A model built on a 13 V-J signature distinguished ophthalmopathy from stable hyperthyroidism, reaching around 90% sensitivity and under 84% specificity in cross-validation and 80%/75% in testing. Sample size was not statistically predetermined, and blinding of investigators to group allocation was not performed. In validation, the model predicted progression to ophthalmopathy with around 71% sensitivity and around 72% specificity, a median of around 6.6 months before onset.

Material for sequencing was blood. The chain links TRBV10-3 with TRBJ1-4, with TRBD1 perhaps the D gene, on 6 matching bases. The TCR originated in a woman in her late teens or twenties with Graves' hyperthyroidism. The DNA sequence is given as TGTGCCATCAGTGCGACGGCGGGGGGCGAAAAACTGTTTTTT. Its protein product is CAISATAGGEKLFF.